This T cell receptor (beta chain) was recovered during a study of T-cell reconstitution after alpha-beta-depleted transplantation in children. This clonotype was observed at least ten times. It was with unique molecular identifiers that the TCRbeta library was prepared. From the PCR reads, TCRdb called clonotypes with MiXCR, one entry per CDR3 protein. The sample has 100,000 to 120,000 distinct CDR3 sequences, under 13% seen once. Germline CDR1 reads DFQATT; CDR2 reads SNEGSKA (reference sequence). The V and J ends lost 4 bases and 5 bases respectively, with 27 bases between them. This CDR3 is 18 amino acids long.

This TCR was recovered from a human donor who donated a stem cell graft to a child with acute lymphoblastic leukemia. Sequences were derived from PBMCs from the stem cell graft donor, sampled from the stem cell graft. This rearrangement joins TRBV20-1 to TRBJ2-1; D unclear. The CDR3, as DNA: TGCAGTGCTAAGGTTGAAGCGACACTTTACACTGGGGACAATGAGCAGTTCTTC. Translation: CSAKVEATLYTGDNEQFF.